This T cell receptor (beta chain) was documented in a study of human T cells and chemical hapten exposure. V gave up 4 bases and J gave up 4 bases; unmatched junction bases: 6. From germline, CDR1 is SGDLS and CDR2 YYNGEE. This CDR3 comprises 14 residues. Indicated time point: patch test 2, 6 weeks after DPC sensitization. Treatment meaning: therapeutic diphenylcyclopropenone sensitization with weekly scalp DPC. The starting material, unfractionated whole blood, was used for total RNA extraction. Points on this clonotype: No antigen is known for it.

In the library, unique molecular identifiers were attached to individual cDNA molecules. TCRdb passed the RACE reads through MiXCR, listing each CDR3 protein once. Of nearly 85,000 distinct CDR3 sequences in the sample, more than 9% were seen once. Study findings and constraints: Clustering by CDR3 similarity yielded significantly more large clusters from expanded TCRs than controls.

The sample consisted of whole blood, taken in connection with sensitization to the hapten diphenylcyclopropenone (DPC). The chain combines TRBV9 with TRBJ2-5; 8 bases fit TRBD2. The sequence derives from a man between 18 and 29 years old with alopecia areata. Some clones in this sample may be carry-over from other donors' samples. In DNA form, the CDR3 reads TGTGCCAGCAGCTTCAGGACTAGCTCAGAGACCCAGTACTTC. Protein product: CASSFRTSSETQYF.